A selection of T cell receptor beta chains follows, all from one sample in a study of shared clonotypes between healthy human individuals. The protocol was immunoSEQ multiplex PCR, while the TCRdb copy is restricted to in-frame clones and leaves out a portion. The sample includes under 2,500,000 clones, nearly 97% of them seen just once. Sequencing was performed on naive CD4+ T cells sorted from blood. The receptors stem from a man in his late teens or twenties in good health. Both conserved end residues are part of each CDR3. The D gene is left open where the match is weak. The size field is filled for only some rows; it gives once, few, many or a size class.

CDR3 DNA: TGTGCCAGCAGCTTTGGGACTAGCGGGAGGGAATACAATGAGCAGTTCTTC; CDR3 protein: CASSFGTSGREYNEQFF; D gene: TRBD2; V gene: TRBV7-9; clone size: .; J gene: TRBJ2-1
CDR3 DNA: TGTGCCAGTAGTACGCAGGGGACAGTAAGCAATCAGCCCCAGCATTTT; CDR3 protein: CASSTQGTVSNQPQHF; D gene: TRBD1; V gene: TRBV19; clone size: .; J gene: TRBJ1-5
CDR3 DNA: TGTGCCAGCAGCCCGTCTCCGACTAGCGGGAGGGCCTCCTACAATGAGCAGTTCTTC; CDR3 protein: CASSPSPTSGRASYNEQFF; D gene: TRBD2; V gene: TRBV9; clone size: .; J gene: TRBJ2-1
CDR3 DNA: TGTGCCTGGAGTACCGCTAGGGGCTACACCTTC; CDR3 protein: CAWSTARGYTF; D gene: .; V gene: TRBV30; clone size: .; J gene: TRBJ1-2
CDR3 DNA: TGTGCCAGCAGCTCGACAGTGCTCTCTGGAAACACCATATATTTT; CDR3 protein: CASSSTVLSGNTIYF; D gene: .; V gene: TRBV11-2; clone size: .; J gene: TRBJ1-3
CDR3 DNA: TGTGCCATCAGTGTGGGGGGATCCGGGAATCAGCCCCAGCATTTT; CDR3 protein: CAISVGGSGNQPQHF; D gene: .; V gene: TRBV10-3; clone size: once; J gene: TRBJ1-5
CDR3 DNA: TGTGCCAGCAGCGTCCTCCCGCCTAGCGGGGTCTACTCCTACAATGAGCAGTTCTTC; CDR3 protein: CASSVLPPSGVYSYNEQFF; D gene: TRBD2; V gene: TRBV9; clone size: .; J gene: TRBJ2-1
CDR3 DNA: TGTGCCTGGAGTGTAAACAGACTAGCCAAAAACATTCAGTACTTC; CDR3 protein: CAWSVNRLAKNIQYF; D gene: .; V gene: TRBV30; clone size: .; J gene: TRBJ2-4
CDR3 DNA: TGTGCCAGCAGTGCGGACAGGGGCGATCAGCCCCAGCATTTT; CDR3 protein: CASSADRGDQPQHF; D gene: TRBD1; V gene: TRBV6-6; clone size: .; J gene: TRBJ1-5
CDR3 DNA: TGTGCCAGCAGCGCGACTAGCGGAACCTACGAGCAGTACTTC; CDR3 protein: CASSATSGTYEQYF; D gene: TRBD2; V gene: TRBV7-9; clone size: .; J gene: TRBJ2-7
CDR3 DNA: TGTGCCAGCAGTTACTCTGGGCAGAATAATTCACCCCTCCACTTT; CDR3 protein: CASSYSGQNNSPLHF; D gene: .; V gene: TRBV6-6; clone size: .; J gene: TRBJ1-6
CDR3 DNA: TGCGCCAGCAGCTTGGCCGGTGAGATCTCCTACGAGCAGTACTTC; CDR3 protein: CASSLAGEISYEQYF; D gene: .; V gene: TRBV5-1; clone size: .; J gene: TRBJ2-7
CDR3 DNA: TGCGCCAGCAGCCAAGGGGGGACAGCGGGGGCATACGGTGAGCAGTTCTTC; CDR3 protein: CASSQGGTAGAYGEQFF; D gene: .; V gene: TRBV4-1; clone size: .; J gene: TRBJ2-1
CDR3 DNA: TGTGCCAGTAGTAACGGGACTAGCCCTGGGGCCAACGTCCTGACTTTC; CDR3 protein: CASSNGTSPGANVLTF; D gene: TRBD2; V gene: TRBV19; clone size: .; J gene: TRBJ2-6
CDR3 DNA: TGTGCCTGGAAGTCCAGGACAGGGAAATTCAGCAATCAGCCCCAGCATTTT; CDR3 protein: CAWKSRTGKFSNQPQHF; D gene: TRBD1; V gene: TRBV30; clone size: once; J gene: TRBJ1-5
CDR3 DNA: TGCGCCAGCAGCCAAGATAGGGAGTTCGCGCAGGCAAGCTACGAGCAGTACTTC; CDR3 protein: CASSQDREFAQASYEQYF; D gene: .; V gene: TRBV4-1; clone size: .; J gene: TRBJ2-7
CDR3 DNA: TGTGCCAGCAGTTCCGGACAGCCAGGCACAGATACGCAGTATTTT; CDR3 protein: CASSSGQPGTDTQYF; D gene: .; V gene: TRBV28; clone size: .; J gene: TRBJ2-3
CDR3 DNA: TGTGCCAGCAGTTCAGGGTCCAGCAATCAGCCCCAGCATTTT; CDR3 protein: CASSSGSSNQPQHF; D gene: .; V gene: TRBV7-9; clone size: .; J gene: TRBJ1-5
CDR3 DNA: TGTGCCAGCAGCTTGGGAAGGGCGGGATGGCGGACCCAGTACTTC; CDR3 protein: CASSLGRAGWRTQYF; D gene: .; V gene: TRBV7-9; clone size: .; J gene: TRBJ2-5
CDR3 DNA: TGTGCCAGCAGTACTCGGACAGGTACGCAGTATTTT; CDR3 protein: CASSTRTGTQYF; D gene: TRBD1; V gene: TRBV27; clone size: .; J gene: TRBJ2-3
CDR3 DNA: TGTGCCAGCAGTGAAGGTCAGGGGCGGTACGAGCAGTACTTC; CDR3 protein: CASSEGQGRYEQYF; D gene: .; V gene: TRBV6-1; clone size: .; J gene: TRBJ2-7
CDR3 DNA: TGTGCCAGCAGCTTTACTAGCGGAGTCACAGATACGCAGTATTTT; CDR3 protein: CASSFTSGVTDTQYF; D gene: TRBD2; V gene: TRBV11-2; clone size: .; J gene: TRBJ2-3
CDR3 DNA: TGCAGCGGGACAGGGAACACTGAAGCTTTCTTT; CDR3 protein: CSGTGNTEAFF; D gene: TRBD1; V gene: TRBV29-1; clone size: .; J gene: TRBJ1-1